These T cell receptor beta chains were read from a single sample in a study of T cells after somatic rescue of genetic block. Profiling relied on immunoSEQ multiplex PCR, and the TCRdb table lists in-frame clones only, not all of them. Here the sample spans roughly 55,000 clones, 95% to 96% being singletons. Sequenced material: peripheral blood mononuclear cells (PBMCs). These receptors originate from a child younger than two. The CDR3 runs from the conserved cysteine through the conserved F or W. Each record gives: CDR3 DNA, CDR3 protein, V gene, clone size, J gene, D gene. D genes are given only for firm matches. The listing skips clone size in some rows; elsewhere it reads once, few, many or a size class.

TGTGCCAGCAGCTTGGGGCAGGCGGCTCAGCCCCAGCATTTT	CASSLGQAAQPQHF	TRBV5-4	NA	TRBJ1-5	NA
TGTGCCAGCAGTTTCGCCGGGGGGAGTTACGAGCAGTACTTC	CASSFAGGSYEQYF	TRBV28	NA	TRBJ2-7	TRBD2
TGTGCCAGCAGCGCGACTAGCGGCCCAAGCTACAATGAGCAGTTCTTC	CASSATSGPSYNEQFF	TRBV9	once	TRBJ2-1	TRBD2
TGTGCCAGCAGCTTACGTCGGGGCTCTGGAAACACCATATATTTT	CASSLRRGSGNTIYF	TRBV13	NA	TRBJ1-3	NA
TGTGCCATCTTCCGGACAGGGATCGGCTACACCTTC	CAIFRTGIGYTF	TRBV6-1	NA	TRBJ1-2	TRBD1
TGTGCCAGCAGCTTAGACAGGGTCGCAGATACGCAGTATTTT	CASSLDRVADTQYF	TRBV7-6	NA	TRBJ2-3	NA
TGTGCCGCCGGACTAGCGGGTGGCACCGGGGAGCTGTTTTTT	CAAGLAGGTGELFF	TRBV6-6	NA	TRBJ2-2	TRBD2
TGCGCCAGCAGCTCGGAGGGGATAATCGGAAACACCATATATTTT	CASSSEGIIGNTIYF	TRBV5-1	NA	TRBJ1-3	NA
TGCAGTGCTAGAGGGGACTATGGCTACACCTTC	CSARGDYGYTF	TRBV20-1	NA	TRBJ1-2	NA
TGTGCCAGCAGCTCGGGGACAGGGCCTGATACGCAGTATTTT	CASSSGTGPDTQYF	TRBV13	NA	TRBJ2-3	TRBD1
TGCGCCAGCAGCATGACAGGGCGAGGCTACACCTTC	CASSMTGRGYTF	TRBV10-2	NA	TRBJ1-2	TRBD1
TGTGCCAGCTCACCGAGGACAGGCAATCAGCCCCAGCATTTT	CASSPRTGNQPQHF	TRBV18	NA	TRBJ1-5	NA
TGTGCCAGCAGTTTATCAGGGGCCCCGTATGGCTACACCTTC	CASSLSGAPYGYTF	TRBV27	NA	TRBJ1-2	NA
TGTGCCAGCAGTTACGCGGGTTTTAGCTATGGCTACACCTTC	CASSYAGFSYGYTF	TRBV6-5	NA	TRBJ1-2	NA
TGCGCCAGCAGCGCTCGGACTAGCGGGAGCGGCACCGGGGAGCTGTTTTTT	CASSARTSGSGTGELFF	TRBV5-1	NA	TRBJ2-2	TRBD2
TGTGCCAGCAGCTTAGTCAGGAACACCGGGGAGCTGTTTTTT	CASSLVRNTGELFF	TRBV11-2	once	TRBJ2-2	NA
TGTGCCAGCAGGAACGCGAACACCGGGGAGCTGTTTTTT	CASRNANTGELFF	TRBV6-1	NA	TRBJ2-2	NA
TGTGCCAGTAGCCCGCTCGGGAGGGACACTGAAGCTTTCTTT	CASSPLGRDTEAFF	TRBV19	once	TRBJ1-1	NA
TGCGCCAGCAGCCAAGTATACATAGTTACCCCGGTTGGCTACACCTTC	CASSQVYIVTPVGYTF	TRBV4-1	NA	TRBJ1-2	NA
TGTGCCAGTAGTATCCACAAAAACATTCAGTACTTC	CASSIHKNIQYF	TRBV19	NA	TRBJ2-4	NA
TGTGCCAGCAGCTTAGGAAGTAGCGGGAGGCGCGGAGAGACCCAGTACTTC	CASSLGSSGRRGETQYF	TRBV5-4	NA	TRBJ2-5	TRBD2
TGTGCCAGCAGCTTGGCCAGAGGGGGGACAGATACGCAGTATTTT	CASSLARGGTDTQYF	TRBV5-4	NA	TRBJ2-3	NA
TGTGCTAGCAGCTTAGCGCACAGCGGCCAAGAGACCCAGTACTTC	CASSLAHSGQETQYF	TRBV7-7	NA	TRBJ2-5	NA